These 20 T cell receptor beta chains were all obtained from the same sample, sequenced in a study of identical twins. TCRdb passed the 5' RACE reads through MiXCR, listing each CDR3 protein once. There are about 390,000 distinct CDR3 sequences in the sample; roughly 9% occur only once, and roughly 8.9% lies in the top ten. Sequencing was done on a sample of naive T cells sorted from blood. All receptors derive from a woman in her fifties or sixties in good health.

The CDR3 DNA follows: TGCGCCAGCAGCTTGGCACCCCCGAACACCGGGGAGCTGTTTTTT. Encoded protein: CASSLAPPNTGELFF. V gene TRBV5-1 combines with J gene TRBJ2-2; no firm D call. CDR3 size: 15 residues. Germline values: CDR1 SGHRS, CDR2 YFSETQ. The ends were cut back, 0 bases at V and 0 bases at J, with 6 bases in the middle.

This clonotype was observed at least ten times. V usage is TRBV6-5 and J usage is TRBJ2-2; D is ambiguous. The CDR3 extends over 15 amino acids. Trimming removed 6 bases from V and 3 bases from J, with 14 bases in between. The germline V gene encodes CDR1 MNHEY and CDR2 SVGAGI. CDR3 sequence (DNA): TGTGCCAGCAGCTTAGAGGAGCCCTACACCGGGGAGCTGTTTTTT. Its translation is CASSLEEPYTGELFF.

J is TRBJ2-7 and V is TRBV10-3; D unclear. This CDR3 has 12 residues. The germline V gene has CDR1 ENHRY and CDR2 SYGVKD. V was trimmed by 3 bases and J by 7 bases, leaving 10 bases between them. The CDR3 DNA is TGTGCCATCAGTGATGAGGTCTCGGAGCAGTACGTC. It translates to CAISDEVSEQYV.

This clonotype occurred a few times. The chain uses TRBV11-2 and TRBJ1-1; D is ambiguous. Germline CDR1 reads SGHAT; CDR2 reads FQNNGV. The CDR3 is 12 amino acids. V was pared by 1 base and J by 11 bases, with 11 bases between. Here the CDR3 reads CASSLVEGGAFF. In nucleotides, the CDR3 is TGTGCCAGCAGCTTAGTCGAGGGAGGGGCTTTCTTT.

This clonotype was observed at least ten times. Here the CDR3 reads CASSWTSPSSYEQYF. The CDR3 coding sequence is TGTGCCAGCAGCTGGACTAGCCCCAGCTCCTACGAGCAGTACTTC. This chain joins TRBV7-2 and TRBJ2-7; 8 nucleotides align to TRBD2. This CDR3 region has 15 residues. Germline V gene sequence: CDR1 SGHTA, CDR2 FQGNSA. J lost 0 bases, V lost 4 bases, and 5 bases had no gene match.

The chain has TRBV4-1 and TRBJ2-7; possibly TRBD1 for D (5 bases). The CDR3 spans 15 residues. V lost 1 base and J 5 bases, leaving 15 bases between the germline ends. Germline assignment: CDR1 MGHRA and CDR2 YSYEKL. The CDR3 DNA reads as TGCGCCAGCAGCCAAGCGGTAGGGGTCCAGCACGAGCAGTACTTC. Protein: CASSQAVGVQHEQYF.

This clonotype was detected only a few times. The chain carries TRBV19 and TRBJ2-1, with 9 bases that match TRBD2. V shed 0 bases, J shed 7 bases, and the junction held 4 bases outside the gene matches. This CDR3 has 15 residues. The V gene's germline CDR1 is LNHDA and CDR2 SQIVND (reference sequence). For the CDR3, the DNA is TGTGCCAGTAGTATAGACGGGACTAGCACTAATGAGCAGTTCTTC. It yields the protein CASSIDGTSTNEQFF.

This clonotype was observed at least ten times. The chain has TRBV24-1 and TRBJ1-2, with D unclear. The CDR3 covers 14 residues. Germline V lookup: CDR1 KGHDR, CDR2 SFDVKD. Between the trimmed V and J ends, which lost 4 bases and 6 bases, there was a span of 14 bases. The CDR3 DNA sequence: TGTGCCACCAGTGAGTCGTCCATGTGGGATGGCTACACCTTC. Its protein product is CATSESSMWDGYTF.

This clonotype was seen many times. This chain connects TRBV29-1 to TRBJ2-1, with D possibly being TRBD2 (6 bases). V was pared by 7 bases and J by 3 bases, with 16 bases between. The V gene's germline CDR1 is SQVTM and CDR2 ANQGSEA. There are 14 residues in the CDR3. The CDR3 sequence: CSAGGLLGYNEQFF. The CDR3 region has the DNA TGCAGCGCCGGGGGTCTACTGGGCTACAATGAGCAGTTCTTC.

V is TRBV7-2 and J is TRBJ2-3, with a possible D match to TRBD1 (5 bases). CDR3 size: 13 residues. The germline V and J ends were trimmed by 7 bases and 0 bases, with 8 bases remaining between them. The germline CDR1 and CDR2 sequences are SGHTA and FQGNSA. The CDR3 DNA follows: TGTGCCAGCATAGGGGTTAGCACAGATACGCAGTATTTT. The encoded protein is CASIGVSTDTQYF.

The chain employs TRBV5-1 and TRBJ2-3; the match to TRBD1 covers 8 bases. The J segment lost 6 bases and the V segment lost 4 bases, leaving 10 bases of the junction unmatched. The CDR3 loop spans 15 amino acids. Germline CDR1 SGHRS, CDR2 YFSETQ. The CDR3 spells CASSVQGEREDTQYF. The CDR3 nucleotides are TGCGCCAGCAGCGTACAGGGGGAACGGGAGGATACGCAGTATTTT.

This clonotype was recorded a few times. This chain connects TRBV11-2 to TRBJ1-1; 9 bases align to TRBD1. J was trimmed by 0 bases and V by 1 base; bases with no gene match: 0. Per germline, CDR1 SGHAT and CDR2 FQNNGV. The CDR3 contains 15 residues. The CDR3 region is CASSLGDRVNTEAFF. Here the CDR3 DNA reads TGTGCCAGCAGCTTAGGGGACAGGGTGAACACTGAAGCTTTCTTT.

This clonotype was seen many times. The chain employs TRBV20-1 and TRBJ1-4; perhaps TRBD1 as D (5 bases). Germline CDR1 and CDR2: DFQATT and SNEGSKA (reference sequence). Trimming removed 1 base at V and 7 bases at J, with 13 bases between. The CDR3 sequence is 14 residues long. The CDR3 protein is CSARVLGGSEKLFF. CDR3 in DNA: TGCAGTGCTAGAGTTCTCGGGGGATCTGAAAAACTGTTTTTT.

The chain uses TRBV20-1 and TRBJ2-7; 8 bases line up with TRBD2. The CDR3 contains 12 residues. Germline V gene sequence: CDR1 DFQATT, CDR2 SNEGSKA (reference sequence). The junction had 9 bases not matched to a gene; V was cut back by 8 bases and J by 6 bases. CDR3 residues: CSTMTSAAEQYF. The CDR3 nucleotides read TGCAGTACCATGACTAGCGCCGCCGAGCAGTACTTC.

This clonotype was counted ten times or more. The chain carries TRBV24-1 and TRBJ1-2; D perhaps matches TRBD1 (5 bases). V lost 4 bases, J lost 2 bases, and 10 bases lay in between. Germline CDR1 and CDR2: KGHDR and SFDVKD. CDR3 length: 14 residues. CDR3 residues: CATSDRVSNYGYTF. CDR3 sequence (DNA): TGTGCCACCAGTGACAGGGTCTCCAACTATGGCTACACCTTC.

The rearrangement links TRBV24-1 to TRBJ1-3; no reliable D call. Germline CDR1 and CDR2: KGHDR and SFDVKD. The V and J ends lost 6 bases and 4 bases respectively, with 6 bases between them. The CDR3 covers 12 residues. The CDR3 nucleotides are TGTGCCACCAGTCGCAACGGAAACACCATATATTTT. Its protein is CATSRNGNTIYF.

The chain uses TRBV27 and TRBJ2-3, with D uncertain. CDR3 length equals 16 residues. Germline V gene lookup returns CDR1 MNHEY and CDR2 SMNVEV (reference sequence). With 5 bases removed from V and 2 bases from J, the gap between germline ends came to 17 bases. Here the CDR3 DNA reads TGTGCCAGCAGTACCTTAGGTAGCCCCGACACAGATACGCAGTATTTT. As protein: CASSTLGSPDTDTQYF.

For the CDR3, the DNA is TGTGCCAGCAGTTCATACAGGGGGTACGAGCAGTACTTC. Amino acid sequence: CASSSYRGYEQYF. The chain is built from TRBV12-3 or TRBV12-4 and TRBJ2-7; 8 bases align to TRBD1. The CDR3 has 13 residues. V lost 4 bases and J lost 4; bases outside the gene matches: 3.

There are many counts of this clonotype. The J gene is TRBJ1-2, the V gene TRBV9; 9 positions match TRBD1. From germline, CDR1 is SGDLS and CDR2 YYNGEE. The CDR3 spans 15 residues. V lost 4 bases to trimming and J lost 2 bases; unmatched junction nucleotides: 6. CDR3 nucleotide sequence: TGTGCCAGCAGCCTCCGGGACAGGGAGAACTATGGCTACACCTTC. Its protein product is CASSLRDRENYGYTF.

This chain uses TRBV20-1 with TRBJ2-3, with D possibly being TRBD2 (5 bases). Per germline, CDR1 DFQATT and CDR2 SNEGSKA (reference sequence). Between the trimmed V and J ends, which lost 0 bases and 0 bases, there was a span of 10 bases. This CDR3 comprises 15 residues. CDR3 nucleotide sequence: TGCAGTGCTAGAGATCTGGGCGGGAGCACAGATACGCAGTATTTT. Protein: CSARDLGGSTDTQYF.